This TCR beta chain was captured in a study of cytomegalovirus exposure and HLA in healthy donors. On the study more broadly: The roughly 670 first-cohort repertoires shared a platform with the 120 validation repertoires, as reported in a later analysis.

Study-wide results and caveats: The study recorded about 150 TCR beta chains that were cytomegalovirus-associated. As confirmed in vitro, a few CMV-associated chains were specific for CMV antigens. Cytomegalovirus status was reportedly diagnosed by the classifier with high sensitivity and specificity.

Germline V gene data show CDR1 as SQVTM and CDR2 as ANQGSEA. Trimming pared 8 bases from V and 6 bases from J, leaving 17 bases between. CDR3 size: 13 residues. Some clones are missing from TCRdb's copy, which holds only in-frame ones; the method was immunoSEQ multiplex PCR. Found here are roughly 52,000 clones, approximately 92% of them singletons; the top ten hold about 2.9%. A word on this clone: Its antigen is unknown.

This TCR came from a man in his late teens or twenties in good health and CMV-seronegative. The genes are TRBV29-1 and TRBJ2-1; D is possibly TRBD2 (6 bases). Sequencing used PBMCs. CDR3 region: CSSRSGGGNEQFF. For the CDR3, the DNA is TGCAGCTCCAGATCCGGGGGTGGCAATGAGCAGTTCTTC.